This T cell receptor beta chain comes out of a study of cytomegalovirus exposure and HLA in healthy donors. In germline, CDR1 is DFQATT, CDR2 SNEGSKA (reference sequence). V gave up 3 bases and J gave up 5 bases, with 7 bases separating them. The CDR3 spans 11 residues. Profiled with immunoSEQ multiplex PCR; TCRdb holds only in-frame clones, not every one. The sample records 120,000 or so clones, about 87% being singletons. The chain carries TRBV20-1 and TRBJ2-5; no firm D call. The clonotype was recovered from a young woman in good health and CMV-seronegative. Sequencing was performed on PBMCs. This chain's CDR3 is CSASSLETQYF. DNA for the CDR3: TGCAGTGCTAGTTCCTTGGAGACCCAGTACTTC.